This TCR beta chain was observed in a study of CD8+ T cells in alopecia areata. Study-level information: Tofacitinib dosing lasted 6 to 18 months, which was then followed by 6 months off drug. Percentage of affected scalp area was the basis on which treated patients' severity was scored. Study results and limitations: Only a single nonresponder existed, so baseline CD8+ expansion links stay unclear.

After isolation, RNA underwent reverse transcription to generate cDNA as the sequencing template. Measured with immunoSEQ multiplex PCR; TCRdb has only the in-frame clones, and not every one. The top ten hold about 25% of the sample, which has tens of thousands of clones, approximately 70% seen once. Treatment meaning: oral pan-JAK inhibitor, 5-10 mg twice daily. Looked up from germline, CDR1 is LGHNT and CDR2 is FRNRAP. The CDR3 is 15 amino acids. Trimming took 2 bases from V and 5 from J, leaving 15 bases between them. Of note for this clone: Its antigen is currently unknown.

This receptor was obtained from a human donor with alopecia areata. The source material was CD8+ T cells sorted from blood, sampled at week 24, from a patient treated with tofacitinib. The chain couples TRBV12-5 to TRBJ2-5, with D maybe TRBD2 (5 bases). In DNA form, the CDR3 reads TGTGCTAGTGGTTTGAACGTCTACGGGATGGAGACCCAGTACTTC. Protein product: CASGLNVYGMETQYF.